The 10 T cell receptor beta chains below come from one sample, sequenced in a study of blood T cells in healthy people across ages. Primers used in a second PCR of roughly 7 to 11 cycles were a sample-barcoded 5' primer and a J-beta primer mix. MiXCR was run by TCRdb on the 5' RACE reads, yielding one entry per CDR3 protein. Here the sample spans about 620,000 distinct CDR3 sequences, 20% to 25% being singletons. Sequencing input: blood. The receptors originated from a man between 65 and 80 years old in good health.

This clonotype appeared many times. The rearrangement joins TRBV5-1 to TRBJ2-5; 7 bases fit TRBD1. Germline values: CDR1 SGHRS, CDR2 YFSETQ. V lost 4 bases and J lost 3; bases outside the gene matches: 6. The CDR3 is made up of 14 amino acids. CDR3 loop: CASSPGTAKETQYF. CDR3 bases: TGCGCCAGCAGCCCGGGGACAGCAAAAGAGACCCAGTACTTC. The complete variable domain, with remaining parts taken from reference TRBV5-1 and TRBJ2-5, reads KAGVTQTPRYLIKTRGQQVTLSCSPISGHRSVSWYQQTPGQGLQFLFEYFSETQRNKGNFPGRFSGRQFSNSRSEMNVSTLELGDSALYLCASSPGTAKETQYFGPGTRLLVL.

This clonotype has only a few counts. The chain employs TRBV12-3 or TRBV12-4 and TRBJ1-4, with D possibly being TRBD1 (6 bases). The CDR3 spans 15 residues. The V gene lost 6 bases and the J gene lost 0 bases, with 11 bases spanning the gap. CDR3 in amino acids: CASSRGYPTNEKLFF. DNA of the CDR3: TGTGCCAGCAGCAGGGGATATCCAACTAATGAAAAACTGTTTTTT.

This clonotype was observed a few times. Here the CDR3 reads CSVEDRLVVTQYF. The CDR3, as DNA: TGCAGCGTTGAAGATCGGTTAGTGGTTACGCAGTATTTT. The V gene is TRBV29-1, the J gene TRBJ2-3; D unclear. This CDR3 contains 13 residues. V gave up 0 bases and J gave up 8 bases, with 12 bases separating them. In germline, CDR1 is SQVTM, CDR2 ANQGSEA.

This clonotype was detected a few times. The J gene is TRBJ2-5, the V gene TRBV6-2 or TRBV6-3; 9 bases are a match to TRBD2. The tail of the sequence fits TRBJ2-7 better, so the J call may be wrong. Germline V gives CDR1 MNHEY, CDR2 SVGEGT. This CDR3 has 16 residues. In DNA form, the CDR3 reads TGTGCCAGCAGTTACTCGATGCTAGCGGGATGGAACGAGCAGTACTTC. It yields the protein CASSYSMLAGWNEQYF.

The V call is TRBV5-1, the J call TRBJ2-3; 9 positions agree with TRBD1. V dropped 0 bases and J dropped 1; count of bases not matched to a gene: 3. Germline CDR1 is SGHRS and CDR2 is YFSETQ. This CDR3 region has 16 residues. In DNA form, the CDR3 reads TGCGCCAGCAGCTTGGGGGACAGGGAAGGCACAGATACGCAGTATTTT. This sequence encodes CASSLGDREGTDTQYF.

This clonotype was observed a few times. The genes are TRBV24-1 and TRBJ2-3; D gene unclear. With 4 bases removed from V and 0 bases from J, the gap between germline ends came to 13 bases. CDR3 size: 16 residues. Germline CDR1 is KGHDR and CDR2 is SFDVKD. For the CDR3, the DNA is TGTGCCACCAGTGACGCGCATTCTGCTAGCACAGATACGCAGTATTTT. Protein sequence: CATSDAHSASTDTQYF.

This clonotype has a handful of counts. The CDR3 DNA reads as TGTGCCAGCAGCCACCGACCCGGACAGGGGCCCCAAAACATTCAGTACTTC. Translating it yields CASSHRPGQGPQNIQYF. This chain connects TRBV14 to TRBJ2-4; 9 bases match TRBD1. This CDR3 has 17 amino acids. Germline values: CDR1 SGHDN, CDR2 FVKESK. The V segment lost 3 bases and the J segment 5 bases; nucleotides outside the gene matches: 11.

Only a few counts were recorded for this clonotype. The chain links TRBV20-1 to TRBJ2-3, with D possibly TRBD2 on 6 matching bases. There are 17 residues in the CDR3. The V gene lost 3 bases and the J gene lost 0 bases, with 19 bases spanning the gap. Looked up from germline, CDR1 is DFQATT and CDR2 is SNEGSKA (reference sequence). For the CDR3, the DNA is TGCAGTGCTAGCGGGGACCAGCGGGCCTCTAGCACAGATACGCAGTATTTT. Amino acids: CSASGDQRASSTDTQYF.

The chain uses TRBV14 and TRBJ2-1; 7 positions agree with TRBD2. J lost 0 bases, V lost 4 bases, and 9 bases had no gene match. The germline V gene encodes CDR1 SGHDN and CDR2 FVKESK. The CDR3 runs 17 residues. The CDR3 is CASSLFQGLYSYNEQFF. CDR3 nucleotides: TGTGCCAGCAGCCTGTTCCAGGGACTATACTCCTACAATGAGCAGTTCTTC.

This clonotype was seen just once. V and J are TRBV6-2 or TRBV6-3 and TRBJ2-5; D might be TRBD2 (5 bases). V gave up 2 bases and J gave up 4 bases, with 17 bases separating them. Looked up from germline, CDR1 is MNHEY and CDR2 is SVGEGT. This CDR3 has 16 residues. This CDR3 is CASSYGWAGGPETQYF. The CDR3 nucleotides read TGTGCCAGCAGTTACGGGTGGGCGGGCGGTCCAGAGACCCAGTACTTC.